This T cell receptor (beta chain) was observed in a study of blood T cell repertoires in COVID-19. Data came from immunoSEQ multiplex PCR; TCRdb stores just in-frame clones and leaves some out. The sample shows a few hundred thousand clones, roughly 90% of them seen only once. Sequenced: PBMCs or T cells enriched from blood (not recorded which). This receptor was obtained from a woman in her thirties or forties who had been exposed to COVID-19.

CDR3 region: CASSLSASANTEAFF. The CDR3 nucleotides read TGTGCCAGCAGCTTAAGCGCGTCAGCGAACACTGAAGCTTTCTTT. The rearrangement links TRBV7-9 to TRBJ1-1, with D unresolved. Per germline, CDR1 SEHNR and CDR2 FQNEAQ (reference sequence). The CDR3 loop spans 15 amino acids. V was pared by 2 bases and J by 1 base, with 11 bases between.